This TCR beta chain comes out of a study of cytomegalovirus exposure and HLA in healthy donors. PCR amplification relied on 60 Vbeta primers (plus 13 Jbeta primers). Sequenced by immunoSEQ multiplex PCR; TCRdb stores in-frame clones only, minus some. The table has approximately 110,000 clones, roughly three quarters seen once. This clone was observed at least ten times. Its antigen is not identified. Study results and limitations: In vitro work confirmed that a few CMV-associated chains recognize CMV antigens. Most TCR sequences were seen very rarely across donors, but some public TCRs occurred in many. A later analysis showed HLA-associated TCR beta chains outstripping equally common others in clonal expansion.

After removal of 4 bases from V and 0 bases from J, the junction contained 5 bases not matched to a gene. The CDR3 has 15 residues. CDR1 is LGHNA, CDR2 YNFKEQ, per germline. This chain uses TRBV4-2 with TRBJ2-7, with TRBD2 matching 8 bases. The source of this sequence is a man between 35 and 55 years old in good health and CMV-seropositive. The material sequenced was PBMCs. CDR3 nucleotide sequence: TGTGCCAGCAGCCCCCGACTAGCGAGCTCCTACGAGCAGTACTTC. This codes for CASSPRLASSYEQYF.